This TCR beta chain emerged from a study of OX40 agonist ivuxolimab in advanced cancers. Across the whole study: Patients received ivuxolimab, an intravenous treatment, every 2 weeks at 0.01 to 10 mg/kg. Partial response was recorded in three patients: one hepatocellular carcinoma and two cutaneous melanoma cases.

Germline lookup yields CDR1 SGHDN and CDR2 FVKESK. The CDR3 spans 14 residues. The ends were cut back, 6 bases at V and 1 base at J, with 12 bases in the middle. Profiled with immunoSEQ multiplex PCR; TCRdb holds only in-frame clones, not every one. The data hold just over 90,000 clones, with 91% observed a single time. This specimen consisted of CD4+ or CD8+ T cells sorted from blood, obtained in a trial of the OX40 agonist ivuxolimab. The V and J genes are TRBV14 and TRBJ2-5, with D perhaps matching TRBD2 (6 bases). The sequence came from an adult with an advanced solid tumor such as melanoma, head and neck, liver or kidney cancer. Here the CDR3 reads CASSTRRGQETQYF. CDR3 bases: TGTGCCAGCAGTACCCGGAGGGGCCAAGAGACCCAGTACTTC.